This entry concerns a single T cell receptor beta chain. The protocol was immunoSEQ multiplex PCR, while the TCRdb copy is restricted to in-frame clones and leaves out a portion. The data contain some 240,000 clones, around 84% of them singletons. The data were taken from a study of blood T cell repertoires in COVID-19. Trimming cost V 6 bases and J 0 bases, with 12 bases left between them. CDR3 length: 16 amino acids. The receptor's source is a man aged 45 to 65 with active or convalescent COVID-19. The sample consisted of peripheral blood. V usage is TRBV23-1 and J usage is TRBJ1-6; D gene ambiguous. TRBV23-1 is treated as an ORF (open reading frame) with a function not yet certain. The CDR3 coding sequence is TGCGCCAGCAGCCGAAACGGGAGCTCCTATAATTCACCCCTCCACTTT. This encodes CASSRNGSSYNSPLHF.